This T cell receptor beta chain was documented in a study of graft-versus-host responses after intestinal transplantation. At the level of the study: All of the recipients had induction that used anti-thymocyte globulin, then tacrolimus and steroids for around three years. Overall study findings and caveats: GvH clones were identified in recipient marrow, with some first appearing in ileum or blood.

The germline CDR1 and CDR2 sequences are GTSNPN and SVGIG (reference sequence). Trimming pared 3 bases from V and 8 bases from J, leaving 11 bases between. The length of the CDR3 is 13 residues. Repertoires were generated with immunoSEQ multiplex PCR, while TCRdb's copy carries only in-frame clones and drops some. The data show approximately 19,000 clones, over 35% seen once. This clone was detected once. The study plated approximately 200,000 CFSE-labeled responders with approximately 200,000 irradiated, violet-dye-labeled stimulators. This specimen consisted of alloreactive CD4+ T cells from a mixed lymphocyte reaction culture, obtained before intestinal transplant. Subset defined: CFSE-low proliferating T cells sorted from roughly six-day pre-transplant mixed lymphocyte reaction (GvH or HvG direction). The V gene is TRBV30, the J gene TRBJ1-6; D is uncertain. This receptor was obtained from a human patient who received an intestinal transplant. The CDR3 reads CAWRRVMDSPLHF. The CDR3 bases are TGTGCCTGGAGGAGGGTTATGGATTCACCCCTCCACTTT.